This is a list of T cell receptor beta chains from one sample in a study of cytomegalovirus exposure and HLA in healthy donors. Using immunoSEQ multiplex PCR, the repertoire was profiled, and TCRdb retains in-frame clones only, with some absent. The sample holds approximately 58,000 clones. The sample comprised PBMCs. These receptors were collected from a young man in good health and CMV-seropositive. The conserved cysteine and the conserved F or W are not part of the CDR3 here.

V	J	CDR3
TRBV27	TRBJ2-5	ASSPGSGTSGRYRQETQY
TRBV10-3	TRBJ1-2	AISDQFYGYT
TRBV5-1	TRBJ1-6	ASSLEAGAPNSPLH
TRBV30	TRBJ2-5	AWSGTGGEETQY
TRBV30	TRBJ2-5	AWSFGGGEQETQY
TRBV9	TRBJ2-2	ASSPRTGSDTGELF
TRBV5-4	TRBJ2-7	ASSLGLAGASEQY
TRBV2	TRBJ2-3	ASSGSLGGEGY
TRBV9	TRBJ2-7	ASNPGDTFYEQY
TRBV6-5	TRBJ1-3	ASSYGALSGNTIY
TRBV2	NA	ASRRAYEQY
TRBV6-5	TRBJ1-5	ASSYERSGPQH
TRBV5-8	TRBJ2-7	ASSLRQGAYEQY
TRBV4-1	TRBJ2-1	ASSQGPLILYNEQF
TRBV29-1	TRBJ2-1	SVIQGAQYNEQF
TRBV27	TRBJ2-5	ASRRETQY
TRBV2	TRBJ2-4	ASKQGAKNIQY
TRBV6-4	TRBJ2-7	ASSDSDRGEQY
TRBV5-1	TRBJ2-1	ASSTPLSTSSYNEQF
TRBV15	TRBJ1-1	ATSEIARRNTEAF
TRBV7-3	TRBJ2-2	ASSLAANTGELF
TRBV5-1	TRBJ2-6	ASSFDTSSGANVLT
TRBV28	TRBJ1-5	ASSSHGSNQPQH
TRBV5-8	TRBJ2-3	ASSLASTDTQY
TRBV9	TRBJ2-7	ASSVGETYSYEQY
TRBV4-2	TRBJ2-1	ASRPIEAGPGLDEQF
TRBV29-1	TRBJ1-1	SVEGTGTEAF
TRBV6-1	TRBJ2-7	ATARAWSYEQY
TRBV29-1	TRBJ2-2	SVDGGRASGELF
TRBV19	TRBJ1-5	ASNQGIVQPQH
TRBV7-9	TRBJ1-1	AASGSMNTEAF
TRBV6-5	TRBJ2-7	ASSQDGDRTREQY
TRBV6-1	TRBJ2-7	ASRGGLAGLYEQY
TRBV9	TRBJ2-7	ASSVALAGGYEQY
TRBV18	TRBJ2-1	ASSPERAGPSYNEQF
TRBV7-8	TRBJ1-1	ASSLVPQSLRDTEAF
TRBV27	TRBJ2-2	ASSSGQGIGELF
TRBV5-4	TRBJ2-3	ASSFRREADTQY
TRBV18	TRBJ1-3	ASSPLRQGGSSGNTIY